This T cell receptor (beta chain) is from a study of monozygotic twins with cystic fibrosis. This CDR3 spans 12 amino acids. Germline CDR1 and CDR2: GTSNPN and SVGIG (reference sequence). V lost 3 bases and J lost 4, with 9 bases in between. Study results and caveats: Clonality was generally low (median roughly 0.009), higher in the most severe patients. V usage most resembled the co-twin in 13 of 16 pairs. In this small cohort, shared CDR3 numbers showed no association with age, concordance or disease severity. Unrelated CF individuals shared fewer identical clonotypes than monozygotic CF twins.

TCRdb keeps only in-frame clones here, not all; method: immunoSEQ multiplex PCR. The profile shows 30,000 to 40,000 clones, 90% to 97% of them singletons. To note about this clone: Its target is not known.

The chain couples TRBV30 to TRBJ1-2; D gene uncertain. Sequencing was done on a sample of blood. This receptor was obtained from a girl aged 2 to 10 with cystic fibrosis. CDR3 DNA: TGTGCCTGGAGCGCAGGCAGCTATGGCTACACCTTC. It is translated as CAWSAGSYGYTF.